The 5 T cell receptor beta chains in this list originate from one sample, sequenced in a study of response to subunit inactivated influenza vaccine. TCRdb itself ran the RT-PCR reads through MiXCR, one entry per CDR3 protein. The repertoire holds approximately 730,000 distinct CDR3 sequences, with approximately 14% as singletons. Here the sequenced sample was PBMCs from blood, taken approximately 15 days before vaccination. These TCRs come from a man aged 45-65 years who received an inactivated influenza vaccine.

This clonotype has a handful of counts. This chain links TRBV6-1 with TRBJ1-4; tentative D call: TRBD1 (5 bases). The CDR3 loop spans 15 amino acids. Trimming shortened V by 5 bases and J by 6 bases, and 16 bases separated the two germline ends. Germline CDR1 MNHNS, CDR2 SASEGT. CDR3 sequence reads: CASSRSMAGDEKLFF. For the CDR3, the DNA is TGTGCCAGCAGTCGCTCAATGGCGGGGGATGAAAAACTGTTTTTT.

Concerning this clonotype: A read error may account for a junction end that differs from germline. The rearrangement links TRBV10-3 to TRBJ2-1; 10 positions agree with TRBD2. There are 15 residues in the CDR3. The V gene's germline CDR1 is ENHRY and CDR2 SYGVKD. CDR3 sequence (DNA): TGTGCCATCAGTGGTACTAGCGGGGCCGCCAGTGAGCAGTTGTTC. Protein: CAISGTSGAASEQLF.

This clonotype was picked up a small number of times. The chain employs TRBV29-1 and TRBJ1-2, with D perhaps TRBD1 (6 bases). Germline V CDR1 and CDR2: SQVTM, ANQGSEA. The V gene lost 7 bases and the J gene lost 4 bases, with 16 bases spanning the gap. CDR3 size: 13 residues. Here the CDR3 reads CSALTTGLYGYTF. For the CDR3, the DNA is TGCAGCGCCTTAACGACAGGACTCTATGGCTACACCTTC.

This clonotype was found many times. V is TRBV5-1 and J is TRBJ1-1; maybe TRBD1 (5 bases). The V and J ends lost 6 bases and 8 bases respectively, with 11 bases between them. The CDR3 runs to 11 residues. Per germline, CDR1 SGHRS and CDR2 YFSETQ. CDR3 DNA sequence: TGCGCCAGCACGGGGGAGAACGAAGCTTTCTTT. Translation gives CASTGENEAFF.

This chain joins TRBV28 and TRBJ1-1; the D gene is possibly TRBD1 (5 bases). The V gene lost 5 bases and the J gene lost 12 bases, with 16 bases spanning the gap. Germline values: CDR1 MDHEN, CDR2 SYDVKM. There are 12 residues in the CDR3. The DNA of the CDR3 is TGTGCCAGCAGTATCCTGGGGACCGTGACTTTCTTT. It specifies CASSILGTVTFF.